This entry lists 15 T cell receptor beta chains sequenced from one sample in a study of molecular identifiers for immune sequencing clone quantification. TCRdb reanalysed the PCR reads using MiXCR and keeps one entry per CDR3 protein. This sample carries just under 650,000 distinct CDR3 sequences, nearly 20% of them seen once, and the ten largest clones take 0.85% to 0.9%. Sequencing used naive CD8+ T cells from blood, with Jurkat cell RNA spiked in. This sample's subset: FACS-sorted CD8+CD4-CCR7+CD45RA+ naive T cells. These receptors were collected from a human donor in good health. Some libraries in this study had Jurkat cell RNA spiked in.

On this clonotype itself: The conserved closing phenylalanine or tryptophan is absent in this CDR3, likely reflecting a read error. This chain uses TRBV27 with TRBJ1-1; no clear D. Trimming took off 6 bases at V and 6 bases at J, with 8 bases between the two ends. CDR3 size: 11 residues. Germline CDR1 reads MNHEY; CDR2 reads SMNVEV (reference sequence). CDR3 bases: TGTGCCAGCAGCGTAGGTTCTGAAGCTTTCCTT. Its protein is CASSVGSEAFL.

The table lists this clonotype with many counts. This chain uses TRBV12-5 with TRBJ1-5; D gene unclear. The CDR3 totals 19 residues. The V gene lost 1 base and the J gene lost 3 bases, with 22 bases spanning the gap. The germline V gene has CDR1 LGHNT and CDR2 FRNRAP. In DNA form, the CDR3 reads TGTGCTAGTGGTTTGGGTATCTCCGTCCAATCACTTATCAATCAGCCCCAGCATTTT. Translated, it gives CASGLGISVQSLINQPQHF.

CDR3 nucleotides: TGTGCCAGCAGCTCTTGGACTAGCGGGAGTTCGATCAATGAGCAGTTCTTC. Encoded protein: CASSSWTSGSSINEQFF. This rearrangement joins TRBV11-1 to TRBJ2-1; 13 nucleotides align to TRBD2. The V gene's germline CDR1 is SGHAT and CDR2 FQDESV (reference sequence). The ends lost 4 bases at V and 6 bases at J; junction bases unmatched: 9. This CDR3 is 17 amino acids long.

This chain connects TRBV3-1 to TRBJ2-7; possible D gene TRBD2, 5 bases. Germline V gene sequence: CDR1 LGHDT, CDR2 YNNKEL (reference sequence). The CDR3 runs 16 residues. V was trimmed by 0 bases and J by 2 bases, leaving 14 bases between them. The CDR3 reads CASSQDRAGNPYEQYF. The CDR3 bases are TGTGCCAGCAGCCAAGACCGGGCGGGTAATCCCTACGAGCAGTACTTC.

This clonotype was detected many times. The chain joins TRBV9 to TRBJ1-1; no reliable D call. Germline lookup yields CDR1 SGDLS and CDR2 YYNGEE. V was clipped by 0 bases and J by 0 bases, with 3 bases between them. This CDR3 has 13 residues. The CDR3 protein is CASSVALNTEAFF. CDR3 DNA: TGTGCCAGCAGCGTAGCCCTGAACACTGAAGCTTTCTTT.

Concerning this clonotype: A read error may be the cause here, since a much bigger clone is one base away. The chain couples TRBV4-1 to TRBJ2-7; 7 bases map to TRBD2. Germline CDR1 reads MGHRA; CDR2 reads YSYEKL. The trim removed 6 bases at V and 4 bases at J, leaving 9 bases unmatched. The CDR3 runs 14 residues. The CDR3 DNA sequence: TGCGCCAGCAGTCTAACGGGGGGTCAGTACGAGCAGTACTTC. The encoded protein is CASSLTGGQYEQYF.

This clonotype has a count of ten or more. This chain links TRBV19 with TRBJ1-5, with TRBD1 matching over 10 bases. This CDR3 has 15 residues. Losses at the gene ends were 5 bases for V and 5 bases for J; bases not matched to a gene: 6. The germline gives CDR1 LNHDA, CDR2 SQIVND (reference sequence). The chain's CDR3 is CASSAGQGSDQPQHF. As DNA, the CDR3 is TGTGCCAGTAGTGCGGGACAGGGGAGTGATCAGCCCCAGCATTTT.

At least ten counts were recorded for this clonotype. The CDR3 here is CASSPQEDSRGTGELFF. DNA for the CDR3: TGTGCCAGCAGCCCGCAGGAGGACAGTAGAGGAACCGGGGAGCTGTTTTTT. The chain couples TRBV3-1 to TRBJ2-2, with a tentative D call TRBD1 (6 bases). V was shortened by 4 bases and J by 5 bases, with 20 bases between the two germline ends. Per germline, CDR1 LGHDT and CDR2 YNNKEL (reference sequence). The CDR3 runs 17 residues.

This clonotype has a count of ten or more. This rearrangement joins TRBV27 to TRBJ2-3; D uncertain. The CDR3 contains 16 residues. Trimming removed 3 bases from V and 2 bases from J, with 15 bases in between. Germline V gene sequence: CDR1 MNHEY, CDR2 SMNVEV (reference sequence). CDR3 protein: CASSLALGPSTDTQYF. CDR3 nucleotide sequence: TGTGCCAGCAGTTTGGCCCTTGGACCCTCCACAGATACGCAGTATTTT.

This clonotype has just a few counts. The chain is built from TRBV11-2 and TRBJ2-3; 8 bases fit TRBD1. Germline values: CDR1 SGHAT, CDR2 FQNNGV. J lost 4 bases, V lost 4 bases, and 10 bases had no gene match. The CDR3 spans 16 residues. CDR3 DNA sequence: TGTGCCAGCAGCTCTCTGACAGGGGCAGGAGCAGATACGCAGTATTTT. Translating it yields CASSSLTGAGADTQYF. The full variable domain, completed using reference TRBV11-2 and TRBJ2-3, is EAGVAQSPRYKIIEKRQSVAFWCNPISGHATLYWYQQILGQGPKLLIQFQNNGVVDDSQLPKDRFSAERLKGVDSTLKIQPAKLEDSAVYLCASSSLTGAGADTQYFGPGTRLTVL.

The rearrangement joins TRBV7-7 to TRBJ2-5; D remains unclear. CDR1 is SSHAT and CDR2 is FNYEAQ in the germline V gene (reference sequence). V was shortened by 2 bases and J by 1 base, with 11 bases between the two germline ends. CDR3 length: 15 amino acids. CDR3: CASSLRTRLQETQYF. As DNA, the CDR3 is TGTGCCAGCAGCTTACGGACGAGACTCCAAGAGACCCAGTACTTC. Filled out from reference TRBV7-7 and TRBJ2-5, the complete variable domain reads GAGVSQSPRYKVTKRGQDVTLRCDPISSHATLYWYQQALGQGPEFLTYFNYEAQPDKSGLPSDRFSAERPEGSISTLTIQRTEQRDSAMYRCASSLRTRLQETQYFGPGTRLLVL.

In its sample, this clonotype was seen a few times. The chain carries TRBV29-1 and TRBJ2-1, with no clear D. Germline V CDR1 and CDR2: SQVTM, ANQGSEA. The CDR3 loop spans 13 amino acids. Trimming removed 8 bases from V and 8 bases from J, with 19 bases in between. The CDR3 spells CSKLGKLGDEQFF. The DNA of the CDR3 is TGCAGCAAATTGGGTAAACTTGGTGATGAGCAGTTCTTC.

This clonotype appeared a few times. V gene TRBV19 combines with J gene TRBJ2-7; 8 bases match TRBD1. Germline CDR1 is LNHDA and CDR2 is SQIVND (reference sequence). J lost 1 base, V lost 1 base, and 3 bases had no gene match. This CDR3 spans 15 amino acids. Here the CDR3 DNA reads TGTGCCAGTAGTATAGCGACAGGGGAGTCCTACGAGCAGTACTTC. Encoded protein: CASSIATGESYEQYF.

This clonotype was picked up many times. The chain carries TRBV12-3 or TRBV12-4 and TRBJ1-2; TRBD1 might be the D (6 bases). CDR3 length: 15 residues. V lost 0 bases and J 4 bases, leaving 12 bases between the germline ends. CDR3 DNA sequence: TGTGCCAGCAGTTTAGCGTACAGGGACTTCTATGGCTACACCTTC. It codes for CASSLAYRDFYGYTF.

This clonotype was found many times. The genes are TRBV19 and TRBJ2-1; TRBD1 matches 7 bases. Germline trimming cut 3 bases from V and 2 bases from J; bases unmatched to any gene: 4. The CDR3 is 15 amino acids. Germline CDR1 reads LNHDA; CDR2 reads SQIVND (reference sequence). The CDR3 region has the DNA TGTGCCAGTAGTATTGGGGACAGAACCTACAATGAGCAGTTCTTC. It is translated as CASSIGDRTYNEQFF.